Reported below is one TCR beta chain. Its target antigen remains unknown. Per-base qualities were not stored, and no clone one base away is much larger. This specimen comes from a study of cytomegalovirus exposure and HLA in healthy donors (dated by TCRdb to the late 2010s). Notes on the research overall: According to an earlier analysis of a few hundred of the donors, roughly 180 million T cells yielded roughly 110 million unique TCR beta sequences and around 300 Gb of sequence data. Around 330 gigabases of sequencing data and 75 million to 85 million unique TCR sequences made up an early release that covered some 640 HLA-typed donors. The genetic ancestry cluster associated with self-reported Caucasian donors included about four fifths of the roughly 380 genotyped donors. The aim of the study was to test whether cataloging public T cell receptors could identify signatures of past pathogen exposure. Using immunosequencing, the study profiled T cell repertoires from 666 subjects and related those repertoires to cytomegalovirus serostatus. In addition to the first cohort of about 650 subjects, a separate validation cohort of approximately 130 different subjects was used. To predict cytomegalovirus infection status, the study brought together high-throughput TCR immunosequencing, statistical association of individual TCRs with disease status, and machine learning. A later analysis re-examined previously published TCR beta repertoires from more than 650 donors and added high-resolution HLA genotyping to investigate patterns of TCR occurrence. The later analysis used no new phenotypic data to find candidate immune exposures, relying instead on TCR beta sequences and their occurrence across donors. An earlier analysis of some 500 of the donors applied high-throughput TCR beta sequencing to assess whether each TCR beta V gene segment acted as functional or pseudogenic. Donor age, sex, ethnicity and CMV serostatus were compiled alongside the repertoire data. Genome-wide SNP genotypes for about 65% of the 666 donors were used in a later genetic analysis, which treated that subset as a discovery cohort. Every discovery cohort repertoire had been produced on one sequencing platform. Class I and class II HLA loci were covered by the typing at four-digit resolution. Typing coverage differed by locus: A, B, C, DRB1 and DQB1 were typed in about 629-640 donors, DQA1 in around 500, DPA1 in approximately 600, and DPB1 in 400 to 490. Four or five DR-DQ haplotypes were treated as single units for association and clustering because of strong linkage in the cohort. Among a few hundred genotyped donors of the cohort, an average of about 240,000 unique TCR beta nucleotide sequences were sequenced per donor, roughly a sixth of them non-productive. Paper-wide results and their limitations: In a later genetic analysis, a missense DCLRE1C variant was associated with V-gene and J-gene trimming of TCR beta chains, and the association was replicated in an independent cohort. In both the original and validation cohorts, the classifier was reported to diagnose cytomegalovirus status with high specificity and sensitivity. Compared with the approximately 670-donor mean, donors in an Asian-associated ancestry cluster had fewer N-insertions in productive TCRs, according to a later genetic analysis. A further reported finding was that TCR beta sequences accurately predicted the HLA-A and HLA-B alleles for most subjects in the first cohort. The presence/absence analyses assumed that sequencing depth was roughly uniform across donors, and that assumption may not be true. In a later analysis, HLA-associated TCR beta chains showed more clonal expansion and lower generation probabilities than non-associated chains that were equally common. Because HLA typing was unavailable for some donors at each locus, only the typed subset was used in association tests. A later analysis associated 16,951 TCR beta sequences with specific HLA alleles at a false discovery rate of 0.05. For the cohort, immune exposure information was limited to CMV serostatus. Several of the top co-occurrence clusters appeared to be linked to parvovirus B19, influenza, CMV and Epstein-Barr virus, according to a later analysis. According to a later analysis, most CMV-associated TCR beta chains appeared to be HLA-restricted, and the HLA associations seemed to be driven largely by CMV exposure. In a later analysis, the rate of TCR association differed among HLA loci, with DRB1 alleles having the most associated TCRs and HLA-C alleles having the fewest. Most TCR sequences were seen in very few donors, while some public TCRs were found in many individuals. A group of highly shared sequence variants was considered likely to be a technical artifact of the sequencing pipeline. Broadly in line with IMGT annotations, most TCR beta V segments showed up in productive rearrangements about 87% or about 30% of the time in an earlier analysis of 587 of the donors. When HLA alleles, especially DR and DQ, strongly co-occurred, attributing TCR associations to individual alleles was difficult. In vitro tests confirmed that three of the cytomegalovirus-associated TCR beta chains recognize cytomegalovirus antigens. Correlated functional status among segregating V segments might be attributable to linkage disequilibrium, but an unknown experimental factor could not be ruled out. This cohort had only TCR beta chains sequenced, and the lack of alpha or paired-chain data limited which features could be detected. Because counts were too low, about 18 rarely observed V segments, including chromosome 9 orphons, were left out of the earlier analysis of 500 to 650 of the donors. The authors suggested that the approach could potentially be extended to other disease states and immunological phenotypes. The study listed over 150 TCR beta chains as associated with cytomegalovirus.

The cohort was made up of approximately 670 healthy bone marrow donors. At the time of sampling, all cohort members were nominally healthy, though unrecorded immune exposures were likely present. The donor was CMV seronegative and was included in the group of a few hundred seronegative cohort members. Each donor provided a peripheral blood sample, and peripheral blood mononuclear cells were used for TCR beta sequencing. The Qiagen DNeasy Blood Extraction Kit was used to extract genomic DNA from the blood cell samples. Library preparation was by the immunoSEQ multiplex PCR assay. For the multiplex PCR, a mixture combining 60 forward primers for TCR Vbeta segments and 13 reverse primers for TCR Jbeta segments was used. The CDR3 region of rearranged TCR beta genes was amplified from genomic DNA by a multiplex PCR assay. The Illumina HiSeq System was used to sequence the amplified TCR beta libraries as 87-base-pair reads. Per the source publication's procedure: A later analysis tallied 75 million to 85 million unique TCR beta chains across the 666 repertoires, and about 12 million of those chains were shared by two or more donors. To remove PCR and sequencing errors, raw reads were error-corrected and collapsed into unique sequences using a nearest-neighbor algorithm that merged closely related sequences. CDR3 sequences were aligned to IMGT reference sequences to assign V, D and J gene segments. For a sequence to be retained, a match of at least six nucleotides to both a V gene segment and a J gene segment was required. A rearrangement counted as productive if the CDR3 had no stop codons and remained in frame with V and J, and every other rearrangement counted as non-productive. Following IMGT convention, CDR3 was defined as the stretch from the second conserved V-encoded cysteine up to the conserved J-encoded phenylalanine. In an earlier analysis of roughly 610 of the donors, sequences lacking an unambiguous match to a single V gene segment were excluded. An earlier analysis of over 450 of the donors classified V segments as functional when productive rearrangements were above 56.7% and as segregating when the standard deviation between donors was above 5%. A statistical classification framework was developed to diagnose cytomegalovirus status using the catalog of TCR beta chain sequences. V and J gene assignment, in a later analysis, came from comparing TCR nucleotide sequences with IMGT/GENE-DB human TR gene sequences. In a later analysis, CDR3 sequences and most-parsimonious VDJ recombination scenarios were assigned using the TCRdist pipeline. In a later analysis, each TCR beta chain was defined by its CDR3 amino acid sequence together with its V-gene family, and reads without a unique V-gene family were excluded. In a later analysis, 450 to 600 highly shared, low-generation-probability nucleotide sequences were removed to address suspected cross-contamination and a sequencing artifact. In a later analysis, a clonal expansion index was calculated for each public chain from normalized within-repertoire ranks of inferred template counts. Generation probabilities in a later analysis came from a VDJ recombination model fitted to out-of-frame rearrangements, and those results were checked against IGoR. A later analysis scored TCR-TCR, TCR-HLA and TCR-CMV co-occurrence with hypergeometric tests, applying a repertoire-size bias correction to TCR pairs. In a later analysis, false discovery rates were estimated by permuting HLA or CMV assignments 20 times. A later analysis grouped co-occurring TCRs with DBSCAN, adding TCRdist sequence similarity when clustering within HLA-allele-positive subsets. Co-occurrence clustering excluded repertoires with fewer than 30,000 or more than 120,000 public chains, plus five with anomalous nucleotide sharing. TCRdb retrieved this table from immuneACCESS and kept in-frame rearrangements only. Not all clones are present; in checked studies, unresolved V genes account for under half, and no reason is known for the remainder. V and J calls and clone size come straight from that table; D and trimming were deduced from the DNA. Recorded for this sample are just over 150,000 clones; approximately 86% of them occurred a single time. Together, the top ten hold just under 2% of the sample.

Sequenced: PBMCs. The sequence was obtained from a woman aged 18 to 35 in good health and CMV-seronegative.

CDR3 loop: CAISGRPLAGGPNEQFF. The sequenced DNA: TGTGCCATCAGTGGCCGGCCACTAGCGGGAGGGCCCAATGAGCAGTTCTTC. The V gene is TRBV10-3 and the J gene is TRBJ2-1, and 13 junction bases match TRBD2. The germline V and J ends show losses of 4 bases and 6 bases respectively, and no gene match explains 9 bases of the junction. Including the terminal cysteine and phenylalanine, the CDR3 comprises 17 residues. Here the CDR3 DNA is all that survives: 51 bases in frame from base 1. According to the germline V gene, CDR1 reads ENHRY and CDR2 reads SYGVKD.